A single sample gave rise to the 8 T cell receptor beta chains below, sequenced in a study of Graves' ophthalmopathy and Graves' hyperthyroidism. Amplification targeted the TCR beta CDR3 regions, with RNA transcripts as the source material. The library came from an HTBI-primed first-round RT-PCR and a second-round multiplex PCR. TCRdb called the multiplex PCR reads again in MiXCR, with one record for every CDR3 protein. Of around 1.1 million distinct CDR3 sequences in the sample, about two fifths were seen once. Material for sequencing was peripheral blood or thyroid tissue (not recorded which). The receptor set was obtained from an adult man with Graves' hyperthyroidism.

The chain recombines TRBV29-1 with TRBJ2-7; 9 bases map to TRBD1. V lost 6 bases and J lost 3; bases outside the gene matches: 6. The CDR3 contains 13 residues. CDR1 SQVTM and CDR2 ANQGSEA come from the germline V gene. CDR3 protein: CSVLMGQGYEQYF. The CDR3 coding sequence is TGCAGCGTGCTAATGGGACAGGGCTACGAGCAGTACTTC.

This clonotype occurred once. The gene calls are TRBV6-2 or TRBV6-3 and TRBJ2-7, with 7 bases fitting TRBD2. Germline CDR1 reads MNHEY; CDR2 reads SVGEGT. CDR3 length: 13 amino acids. V trimming: 8 bases; J trimming: 4 bases; junction bases outside the gene matches: 8. CDR3 protein: CASGGLLPYEQYF. For the CDR3, the DNA is TGTGCCAGCGGGGGACTACTACCTTACGAGCAGTACTTC.

This clonotype was seen repeatedly, ten times or more. The V gene is TRBV2, the J gene TRBJ2-5; the D gene is possibly TRBD1 (6 bases). CDR1 is SNHLY and CDR2 is FYNNEI in the germline V gene. The CDR3 sequence is 15 residues long. The V end lost 6 bases, the J end lost 5 bases, and 19 bases lay between the germline ends. CDR3 in DNA: TGTGCCAGCAGGACTACAGGGTTCCTTCAGGAGACCCAGTACTTC. Its protein product is CASRTTGFLQETQYF.

There are many counts of this clonotype. This rearrangement joins TRBV15 to TRBJ2-7; 7 positions match TRBD1. The CDR3 has 12 amino acids. Per the germline V gene, CDR1 is LNHNV and CDR2 is YYDKDF (reference sequence). J was trimmed by 2 bases and V by 9 bases; bases with no gene match: 4. The CDR3 spells CATGTAAYEQYF. CDR3 bases: TGTGCCACGGGGACAGCAGCCTACGAGCAGTACTTC.

There are many counts of this clonotype. This rearrangement joins TRBV5-1 to TRBJ2-5; 7 positions agree with TRBD2. The V segment lost 4 bases and the J segment 5 bases; nucleotides outside the gene matches: 5. The CDR3 loop spans 13 amino acids. The germline gives CDR1 SGHRS, CDR2 YFSETQ. This chain's CDR3 is CASSVGLDETQYF. The CDR3 DNA sequence: TGCGCCAGCAGCGTCGGACTAGACGAGACCCAGTACTTC.

This clonotype was seen a handful of times. V is TRBV20-1 and J is TRBJ1-5; 9 nucleotides agree with TRBD1. V shed 5 bases and J 5 bases; nucleotides not matched to a gene: 7. The CDR3 contains 14 residues. The germline CDR1 and CDR2 sequences are DFQATT and SNEGSKA (reference sequence). CDR3 loop: CSAEGQGIDQPQHF. In nucleotides, the CDR3 is TGCAGTGCTGAGGGACAGGGTATCGATCAGCCCCAGCATTTT.

This clonotype was counted ten times or more. V is TRBV20-1 and J is TRBJ1-1; TRBD1 is a possible D gene (6 bases). The germline V gene encodes CDR1 DFQATT and CDR2 SNEGSKA (reference sequence). The ends were cut back, 0 bases at V and 5 bases at J, with 10 bases in the middle. The CDR3 is made up of 13 amino acids. CDR3 DNA sequence: TGCAGTGCTAGAGACAGGGGCGCTACTGAAGCTTTCTTT. Its protein is CSARDRGATEAFF.

Comment on this clonotype: Sequence at one end of the junction differs from germline and may be a read error. This rearrangement joins TRBV10-2 to TRBJ1-6; unclear D gene. CDR1 WSHSY and CDR2 SAAADI come from the germline V gene. There are 14 residues in the CDR3. The DNA of the CDR3 is TGTGCCAGCAGTCACGGTAGTACGGATTCACCCCTCCACTTT. Translating gives CASSHGSTDSPLHF.